The entry that follows covers one T cell receptor (beta chain) sequence. Its antigen is not known. Data came from immunoSEQ multiplex PCR; TCRdb stores just in-frame clones and leaves some out. The table includes about 110,000 clones, roughly 93% detected once. The data belong to a study of graft-versus-host responses after intestinal transplantation. The ends were cut back, 3 bases at V and 5 bases at J, with 13 bases in the middle. The germline CDR1 and CDR2 sequences are LNHDA and SQIVND (reference sequence). The CDR3 loop spans 14 amino acids. The rearrangement links TRBV19 to TRBJ1-1; possibly TRBD1 for D (6 bases). The sample consisted of unstimulated CD8+ T cells sorted from spleen or lymph node cells, taken before intestinal transplant. The sequence came from a human donor who received an intestinal transplant. CDR3 nucleotide sequence: TGTGCCAGTAGTATCGGGGGGGGCAAAACTGAAGCTTTCTTT. Protein product: CASSIGGGKTEAFF.